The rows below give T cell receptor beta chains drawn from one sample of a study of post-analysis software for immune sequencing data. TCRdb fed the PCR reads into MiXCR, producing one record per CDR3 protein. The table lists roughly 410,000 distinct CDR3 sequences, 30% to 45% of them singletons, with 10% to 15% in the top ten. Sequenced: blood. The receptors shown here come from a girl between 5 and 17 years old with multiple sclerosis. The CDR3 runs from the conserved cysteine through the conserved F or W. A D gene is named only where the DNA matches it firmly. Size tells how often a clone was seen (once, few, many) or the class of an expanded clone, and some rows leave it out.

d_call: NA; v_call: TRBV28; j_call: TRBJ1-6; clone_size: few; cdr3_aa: CAAAGGSYNSPLHF; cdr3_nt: TGTGCCGCGGCGGGTGGTTCCTATAATTCACCCCTCCACTTT
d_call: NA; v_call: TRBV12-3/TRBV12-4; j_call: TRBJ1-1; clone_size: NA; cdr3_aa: CASSSGRMGRNTEAFF; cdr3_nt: TGTGCCAGCAGTTCCGGACGGATGGGCCGAAACACTGAAGCTTTCTTT
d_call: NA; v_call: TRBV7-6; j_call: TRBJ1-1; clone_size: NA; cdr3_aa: CASSLAKEGMNTEAFF; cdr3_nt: TGTGCCAGCAGCTTAGCGAAAGAGGGCATGAACACTGAAGCTTTCTTT
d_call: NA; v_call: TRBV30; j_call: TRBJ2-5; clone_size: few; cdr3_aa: CAWSPPGLAETQYF; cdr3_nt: TGTGCCTGGAGTCCTCCGGGGCTGGCAGAGACCCAGTACTTC
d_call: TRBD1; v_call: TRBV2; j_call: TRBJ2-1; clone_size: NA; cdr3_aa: CASSEGQVNNEQFF; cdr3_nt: TGTGCCAGCAGTGAGGGACAGGTAAACAATGAGCAGTTCTTC
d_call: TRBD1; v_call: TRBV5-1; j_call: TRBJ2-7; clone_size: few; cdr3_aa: CASSLGRTGVGEQYF; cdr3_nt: TGCGCCAGCAGCTTGGGTCGGACAGGGGTTGGCGAGCAGTACTTC
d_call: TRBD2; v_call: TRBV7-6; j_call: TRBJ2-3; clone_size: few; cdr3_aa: CASNKSPSGESTDTQYF; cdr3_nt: TGTGCCAGCAACAAAAGTCCGAGCGGGGAAAGCACAGATACGCAGTATTTT
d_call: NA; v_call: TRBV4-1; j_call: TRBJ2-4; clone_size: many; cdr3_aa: CASSQDRGAGGKNIQYF; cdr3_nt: TGCGCCAGCAGCCAAGATCGAGGGGCCGGTGGCAAAAACATTCAGTACTTC
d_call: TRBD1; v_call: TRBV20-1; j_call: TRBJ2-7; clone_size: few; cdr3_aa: CSALGQGGWGEQYF; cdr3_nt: TGCAGTGCCCTCGGACAGGGCGGATGGGGCGAGCAGTACTTC
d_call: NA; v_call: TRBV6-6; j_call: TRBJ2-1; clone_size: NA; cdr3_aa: CACSREPKSYNEQFF; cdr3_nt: TGTGCCTGCTCCCGGGAGCCCAAATCCTACAATGAGCAGTTCTTC
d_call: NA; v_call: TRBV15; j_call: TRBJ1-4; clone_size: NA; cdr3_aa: CATSRDPPGSNEKLFF; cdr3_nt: TGTGCCACCAGCAGAGATCCTCCAGGGTCGAATGAAAAACTGTTTTTT
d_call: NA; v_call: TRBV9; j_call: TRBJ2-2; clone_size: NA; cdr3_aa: CASSVRGTGELFF; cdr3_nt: TGTGCCAGCAGCGTTCGCGGAACCGGGGAGCTGTTTTTT
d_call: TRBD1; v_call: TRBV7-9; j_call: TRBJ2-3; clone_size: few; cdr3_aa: CASSFRQGGTDTQYF; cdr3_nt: TGTGCCAGCAGCTTTAGACAGGGAGGCACAGATACGCAGTATTTT
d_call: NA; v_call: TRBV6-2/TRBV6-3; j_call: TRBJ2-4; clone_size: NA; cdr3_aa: CASSRLGGYGQAKNIQYF; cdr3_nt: TGTGCCAGCAGTAGACTAGGAGGGTATGGACAAGCCAAAAACATTCAGTACTTC
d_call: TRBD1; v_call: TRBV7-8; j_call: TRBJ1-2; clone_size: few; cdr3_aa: CASSPGGTGQNGYTF; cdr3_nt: TGTGCCAGCAGCCCTGGGGGGACAGGACAAAATGGCTACACCTTC
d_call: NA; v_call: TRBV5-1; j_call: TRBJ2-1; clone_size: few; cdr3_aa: CASSLYSDRSSSYNEQFF; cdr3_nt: TGCGCCAGCAGTTTATATTCCGACAGATCCTCCTCCTACAATGAGCAGTTCTTC
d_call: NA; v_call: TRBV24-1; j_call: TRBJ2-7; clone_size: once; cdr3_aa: CATSDPTGGSYEQYF; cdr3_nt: TGTGCCACCAGTGATCCCACAGGTGGCTCCTACGAGCAGTACTTC